This T cell receptor (beta chain) was recorded in a study of T cell repertoires in cytomegalovirus infection. One entry per CDR3 protein results from TCRdb running MiXCR on the reads. The sample has hundreds of thousands of distinct CDR3 sequences, about 24% seen once; the top ten hold roughly 8%. The CDR3 is 16 amino acids. Germline CDR1 is MDHEN and CDR2 is SYDVKM. Trimming cost V 3 bases and J 3 bases; bases outside gene matches: 10. Sequencing was performed on CD8+ T cells from PBMCs. This chain joins TRBV28 and TRBJ2-5; the match to TRBD2 covers 7 bases. This TCR came from a human donor in good health (CMV status not recorded). Some clones in this sample may be carry-over from other donors' samples. The CDR3 loop is CASSFALGGGEETQYF. CDR3 DNA sequence: TGTGCCAGCAGTTTTGCATTAGGCGGGGGAGAAGAGACCCAGTACTTC.